Each of the 21 T cell receptor beta chains below was sequenced from the same sample in a study of PD-L1 blockade in urothelial cancer. Time point denoted: peripheral blood 6 weeks after treatment start. TCRdb's table, derived via immunoSEQ multiplex PCR, lists solely in-frame clones and lacks some. Of around 110,000 clones in the sample, about 89% are singletons; the top ten hold under 2%. The specimen comprised PBMCs, sampled around atezolizumab (anti-PD-L1) treatment. The receptors here all came from a man between 60 and 75 years old with urothelial cancer.

This clone was recorded once. The chain is built from TRBV5-1 and TRBJ1-4; possible D gene TRBD1, 6 bases. CDR1 is SGHRS and CDR2 is YFSETQ in the germline V gene. This CDR3 region has 14 residues. Trimming cost V 0 bases and J 7 bases, with 10 bases left between them. CDR3 loop: CASSLAGDAEKLFF. DNA of the CDR3: TGCGCCAGCAGCTTGGCAGGGGACGCTGAAAAACTGTTTTTT. Combining the CDR3 with reference TRBV5-1 and TRBJ1-4 gives the whole variable domain KAGVTQTPRYLIKTRGQQVTLSCSPISGHRSVSWYQQTPGQGLQFLFEYFSETQRNKGNFPGRFSGRQFSNSRSEMNVSTLELGDSALYLCASSLAGDAEKLFFGSGTQLSVL.

The V and J genes are TRBV27 and TRBJ1-5; D is unclear. This CDR3 has 14 residues. Trimming pared 2 bases from V and 4 bases from J, leaving 9 bases between. Germline lookup yields CDR1 MNHEY and CDR2 SMNVEV (reference sequence). CDR3 in DNA: TGTGCCAGCAGTTTAGCGGGAAGTAATCAGCCCCAGCATTTT. The encoded protein is CASSLAGSNQPQHF.

J is TRBJ2-5 and V is TRBV4-1; 9 nucleotides agree with TRBD1. The CDR3 has 16 residues. The V gene's germline CDR1 is MGHRA and CDR2 YSYEKL. J was trimmed by 4 bases and V by 4 bases; bases with no gene match: 10. CDR3: CASSREMTGGGETQYF. The CDR3 nucleotides are TGCGCCAGCAGCCGAGAAATGACAGGGGGGGGAGAGACCCAGTACTTC.

The V and J genes are TRBV6-5 and TRBJ1-2; 10 bases agree with TRBD1. Germline lookup yields CDR1 MNHEY and CDR2 SVGAGI. J was trimmed by 7 bases and V by 5 bases; bases with no gene match: 4. CDR3 length equals 13 residues. CDR3 nucleotide sequence: TGTGCCAGCAGTCAGAGGACAGGGGGTGGCTACACCTTC. Protein: CASSQRTGGGYTF.

This sequence joins TRBV27 and TRBJ2-3; TRBD2 aligns across 9 bases. Germline V gene data show CDR1 as MNHEY and CDR2 as SMNVEV (reference sequence). This CDR3 has 16 amino acids. Trimming removed 5 bases from V and 1 base from J; junction bases left unmatched: 7. The DNA for the CDR3 is TGTGCCAGCAGTCCGGGACTAGCCTTAGGCACAGATACGCAGTATTTT. This encodes CASSPGLALGTDTQYF.

The chain links TRBV11-1 to TRBJ1-5; D is uncertain. Per germline, CDR1 SGHAT and CDR2 FQDESV (reference sequence). The CDR3 has 17 amino acids. Trimming cost V 5 bases and J 5 bases, with 22 bases left between them. CDR3 residues: CASSIPQPSRRDQPQHF. CDR3 coding DNA: TGTGCCAGCAGCATTCCCCAGCCGAGTCGCCGGGATCAGCCCCAGCATTTT. Filled out from reference TRBV11-1 and TRBJ1-5, the complete variable domain reads EAEVAQSPRYKITEKSQAVAFWCDPISGHATLYWYRQILGQGPELLVQFQDESVVDDSQLPKDRFSAERLKGVDSTLKIQPAELGDSAMYLCASSIPQPSRRDQPQHFGDGTRLSIL.

The CDR3 spells CASSPQRNSGNTIYF. As DNA, the CDR3 is TGTGCCAGCAGCCCTCAGCGGAACTCTGGAAACACCATATATTTT. The chain uses TRBV4-2 and TRBJ1-3; D remains ambiguous. Germline V CDR1 and CDR2: LGHNA, YNFKEQ. Trimming cost V 4 bases and J 0 bases, with 10 bases left between them. The CDR3 runs to 15 residues.

The V gene is TRBV6-6, the J gene TRBJ2-2, with 8 bases fitting TRBD2. The germline gives CDR1 MNHNY, CDR2 SVGAGI (reference sequence). This CDR3 spans 15 amino acids. With V trimmed by 6 bases and J by 5 bases, 8 bases remained unmatched. CDR3 in DNA: TGTGCCAGCAGACCCAGCGGGAGTCGGACCGGGGAGCTGTTTTTT. Protein sequence: CASRPSGSRTGELFF.

V and J are TRBV27 and TRBJ2-6, with TRBD1 as a possible D gene (6 bases). The CDR3 is 15 amino acids. V lost 9 bases and J 0 bases, leaving 12 bases between the germline ends. Germline V lookup: CDR1 MNHEY, CDR2 SMNVEV (reference sequence). Here the CDR3 DNA reads TGTGCCAGTACTCTCAGGGGCTCTGGGGCCAACGTCCTGACTTTC. Protein sequence: CASTLRGSGANVLTF.

The genes are TRBV7-8 and TRBJ2-5; 9 bases fit TRBD1. Germline CDR1 SGHVS, CDR2 FQNEAQ. The CDR3 is made up of 18 amino acids. The junction had 18 bases not matched to a gene; V was cut back by 5 bases and J by 5 bases. CDR3 residues: CASSPTFRGDRGAETQYF. CDR3 in DNA: TGTGCCAGCAGCCCCACCTTTAGGGGTGACAGGGGGGCCGAGACCCAGTACTTC.

V and J are TRBV12-2 and TRBJ2-1; TRBD2, the table's D call, was not compared with the DNA. TRBV12-2 constitutes a pseudogene. The CDR3 contains 19 residues. CDR3 bases: TGTGCAAGTCGCTTAGCGCTGGTTGCGGTCCACCTCTCCTACAATGAGCAGTTCTTC. As protein: CASRLALVAVHLSYNEQFF.

V is TRBV2 and J is TRBJ2-5; D gene unclear. The germline CDR1 and CDR2 sequences are SNHLY and FYNNEI. The V and J ends lost 5 bases and 2 bases respectively, with 6 bases between them. CDR3 length: 12 residues. The CDR3 region has the DNA TGTGCCAGCAGTAGACAACAAGAGACCCAGTACTTC. This codes for CASSRQQETQYF.

This sequence joins TRBV18 and TRBJ2-3; a possible D gene is TRBD2 (6 bases). Trimming took 3 bases from V and 2 from J, leaving 15 bases between them. This CDR3 is 16 amino acids long. CDR1 and CDR2 (germline): KGHSH, LQKENI. CDR3 protein: CASSPPRRDSTDTQYF. The CDR3 coding sequence is TGTGCCAGCTCACCTCCGCGCAGGGACTCCACAGATACGCAGTATTTT.

V is TRBV2 and J is TRBJ1-3; 9 positions match TRBD1. With V trimmed by 6 bases and J by 3 bases, 0 bases remained unmatched. CDR3 length equals 13 residues. Germline V gene lookup returns CDR1 SNHLY and CDR2 FYNNEI. The CDR3 nucleotides are TGTGCCAGCAGGGGACAGGGTGGAAACACCATATATTTT. It specifies CASRGQGGNTIYF.

V and J are TRBV13 and TRBJ2-7; 7 bases are shared with TRBD2. This CDR3 is 14 amino acids long. From germline, CDR1 is PRHDT and CDR2 FYEKMQ (reference sequence). Germline trimming cut 5 bases from V and 1 base from J; bases unmatched to any gene: 5. CDR3 region: CASSPWEGSYEQYF. The CDR3 coding sequence is TGTGCCAGCAGCCCCTGGGAGGGTTCCTACGAGCAGTACTTC.

The chain carries TRBV5-1 and TRBJ1-6; the match to TRBD1 covers 8 bases. V lost 0 bases to trimming and J lost 7 bases; unmatched junction nucleotides: 0. Germline CDR1 is SGHRS and CDR2 is YFSETQ. The CDR3 consists of 14 residues. The CDR3 DNA reads TGCGCCAGCAGCTTGGGGGACAGGAATTCACCCCTCCACTTT. Its protein product is CASSLGDRNSPLHF.

The chain is built from TRBV6-4 and TRBJ1-5; a possible D gene is TRBD1 (5 bases). The CDR3 runs 12 residues. CDR1 and CDR2 (germline): MRHNA, SNTAGT. V was clipped by 2 bases and J by 6 bases, with 5 bases between them. Here the CDR3 DNA reads TGTGCCAGCAGTGACAGGGGTCAGCCCCAGCATTTT. It translates to CASSDRGQPQHF.

The sample holds one count of this clone. This chain links TRBV28 with TRBJ1-5; tentatively, D is TRBD1 (6 bases). Germline CDR1 MDHEN, CDR2 SYDVKM. Trimming shortened V by 4 bases and J by 0 bases, and 7 bases separated the two germline ends. The CDR3 runs 14 residues. This CDR3 reads CASSWTDSNQPQHF. In DNA form, the CDR3 reads TGTGCCAGCAGTTGGACAGATAGCAATCAGCCCCAGCATTTT.

CDR3 nucleotides: TGTGCCAGCAGCTTCCCACCCACAGGGGCGCGTGGCTACACCTTC. It is translated as CASSFPPTGARGYTF. V is TRBV11-2 and J is TRBJ1-2; 7 bases fit TRBD1. The CDR3 covers 15 residues. The V gene end was trimmed by 3 bases and the J gene end by 7 bases; junction bases not matched to a gene: 11. The germline CDR1 and CDR2 sequences are SGHAT and FQNNGV. Supplemented by reference TRBV11-2 and TRBJ1-2, the full variable domain reads EAGVAQSPRYKIIEKRQSVAFWCNPISGHATLYWYQQILGQGPKLLIQFQNNGVVDDSQLPKDRFSAERLKGVDSTLKIQPAKLEDSAVYLCASSFPPTGARGYTFGSGTRLTVV.

Only a few counts were recorded for this clone. The CDR3 coding sequence is TGCGCCAGCAGTTCCGGGACAGGAGACTCCTACGAGCAGTACTTC. It translates to CASSSGTGDSYEQYF. The rearrangement uses TRBV4-1 and TRBJ2-7; 8 bases are shared with TRBD1. Germline loops: CDR1 MGHRA, CDR2 YSYEKL. This CDR3 spans 15 amino acids. Trimming removed 6 bases from V and 0 bases from J; junction bases left unmatched: 7.

This clone appeared a single time. The rearrangement uses TRBV5-6 and TRBJ1-2; D is perhaps TRBD1 (5 bases). There are 13 residues in the CDR3. The germline V gene encodes CDR1 SGHDT and CDR2 YYEEEE. V was cut by 4 bases and J by 6 bases, with 13 bases left in between. As DNA, the CDR3 is TGTGCCAGCAGCACGGAGGGGTTGAATGGCTACACCTTC. It specifies CASSTEGLNGYTF.